The 22 T cell receptor beta chains reported below all come from one sample, sequenced in a study of T cells expressing NK-cell markers. For each CDR3 protein, TCRdb gives one entry from its re-call of the 5' RACE reads, without DNA. In total, the table holds 450,000 to 600,000 distinct CDR3 sequences. The sample was blood T cells: a sorted CD56 or NKG2C T cell subset, CD4+ or CD8+ T cells, or bulk PBMC T cells (not recorded which). These TCRs come from a man aged 18 to 29 in good health.

The chain couples TRBV6-2 or TRBV6-3 to TRBJ2-7. Germline-derived CDR1 and CDR2 are MNHEY and SVGEGT. The CDR3 length is 14 residues. CDR3 in amino acids: CASSYSRYSYEQYF.

V usage is TRBV11-2 and J usage is TRBJ2-5; the TCRdb D gene call, TRBD2, has no DNA to confirm it. Per the germline V gene, CDR1 is SGHAT and CDR2 is FQNNGV. CDR3 length: 16 residues. The CDR3 here is CASSFVTSGSKETQYF. The entire variable domain, with the rest obtained from reference TRBV11-2 and TRBJ2-5, is as follows: EAGVAQSPRYKIIEKRQSVAFWCNPISGHATLYWYQQILGQGPKLLIQFQNNGVVDDSQLPKDRFSAERLKGVDSTLKIQPAKLEDSAVYLCASSFVTSGSKETQYFGPGTRLLVL.

V and J are TRBV5-1 and TRBJ1-4; TCRdb returns TRBD1, unconfirmable since there is no DNA. Germline CDR1 and CDR2: SGHRS and YFSETQ. The CDR3 is 14 amino acids. The CDR3: CASSYWTLNEKLFF. Full variable domain (outside the CDR3, taken from reference TRBV5-1 and TRBJ1-4): KAGVTQTPRYLIKTRGQQVTLSCSPISGHRSVSWYQQTPGQGLQFLFEYFSETQRNKGNFPGRFSGRQFSNSRSEMNVSTLELGDSALYLCASSYWTLNEKLFFGSGTQLSVL.

This sequence joins TRBV5-1 and TRBJ1-4; without DNA, the TCRdb call of TRBD1 cannot be checked. CDR1 is SGHRS and CDR2 is YFSETQ in the germline V gene. This CDR3 is built from 16 residues. The CDR3 here is CASSAGDVATNEKLFF.

The chain joins TRBV27 to TRBJ2-5; there is no DNA to check the TCRdb D call of TRBD1. From germline, CDR1 is MNHEY and CDR2 SMNVEV (reference sequence). This CDR3 is built from 15 residues. CDR3 loop: CASSPQRRIQETQYF.

The V gene is TRBV7-2, the J gene TRBJ2-5; TCRdb proposes TRBD1, but this gene call is untestable without DNA. CDR1 and CDR2 from the germline V gene are SGHTA and FQGNSA. This CDR3 has 15 amino acids. This CDR3 is CASSPSSPPQETQYF.

The chain couples TRBV5-4 to TRBJ2-7; without DNA, the TCRdb call of TRBD2 cannot be checked. The CDR3 has 13 residues. The germline V gene has CDR1 SGHNT and CDR2 YYREEE (reference sequence). The CDR3 loop is CASRPGLGHEQYF.

The chain joins TRBV19 to TRBJ1-2; TCRdb's D gene call, TRBD1, goes unchecked for lack of DNA. From germline, CDR1 is LNHDA and CDR2 SQIVND (reference sequence). CDR3 length: 12 residues. CDR3 residues: CASSIRGGQGTF.

V gene TRBV6-5 combines with J gene TRBJ1-1; absent DNA, TCRdb's TRBD1 call cannot be checked. Germline V CDR1 and CDR2: MNHEY, SVGAGI. This CDR3 region has 15 residues. This CDR3 is CASSYATRDRGRAFF.

The chain carries TRBV12-3 or TRBV12-4 and TRBJ2-1; the D call from TCRdb, TRBD2, cannot be confirmed without DNA. The CDR3 runs to 15 residues. The CDR3 sequence is CASSQTSLGGDEQFF.

The chain couples TRBV27 to TRBJ2-1; there is no DNA to check the TCRdb D call of TRBD2. CDR1 and CDR2 (germline): MNHEY, SMNVEV (reference sequence). The CDR3 totals 14 residues. Here the CDR3 reads CASSFAGLTNEQFF.

V usage is TRBV19 and J usage is TRBJ2-6. Germline CDR1 and CDR2: LNHDA and SQIVND (reference sequence). This CDR3 has 16 amino acids. The CDR3 loop is CASSILENSGANVLTF.

The chain has TRBV5-1 and TRBJ2-3; TCRdb calls TRBD2, which cannot be checked without DNA. In germline, CDR1 is SGHRS, CDR2 YFSETQ. The CDR3 has 17 amino acids. The CDR3 is CASSLGVLAGGTDTQYF.

The CDR3 sequence: CSASDAQGRNEKLFF. J is TRBJ1-4 and V is TRBV20-1; lacking DNA, the TRBD1 call made by TCRdb goes unchecked. Per germline, CDR1 DFQATT and CDR2 SNEGSKA (reference sequence). This CDR3 region has 15 residues.

This chain connects TRBV12-3 or TRBV12-4 to TRBJ2-1; TCRdb outputs TRBD1, but without DNA this stays unchecked. The CDR3 spans 21 residues. The chain's CDR3 is CASNLNLGTGGVKPPYNEQFF.

The rearrangement links TRBV15 to TRBJ2-5; TCRdb's D gene call, TRBD2, goes unchecked for lack of DNA. The CDR3 has 12 residues. Germline CDR1 and CDR2: LNHNV and YYDKDF (reference sequence). The CDR3 sequence is CATRGGRETQYF. The full variable domain, completed using reference TRBV15 and TRBJ2-5, is DAMVIQNPRYQVTQFGKPVTLSCSQTLNHNVMYWYQQKSSQAPKLLFHYYDKDFNNEADTPDNFQSRRPNTSFCFLDIRSPGLGDTAMYLCATRGGRETQYFGPGTRLLVL.

The chain couples TRBV20-1 to TRBJ2-2. The germline gives CDR1 DFQATT, CDR2 SNEGSKA (reference sequence). CDR3 length: 14 residues. The CDR3 loop reads CSTTSAGTTGELFF.

The V gene is TRBV2, the J gene TRBJ2-1; the D call from TCRdb, TRBD2, cannot be confirmed without DNA. CDR3 size: 14 residues. The germline V gene has CDR1 SNHLY and CDR2 FYNNEI. CDR3 in amino acids: CASGLAGVYNEQFF.

The chain has TRBV12-3 or TRBV12-4 and TRBJ2-3; TCRdb's D call of TRBD1 is untestable without DNA. The CDR3 is 17 residues long. This chain's CDR3 is CASSTEAGTDRTDTQYF.

The chain couples TRBV5-1 to TRBJ2-7; TCRdb's D gene call, TRBD2, goes unchecked for lack of DNA. Germline V gene sequence: CDR1 SGHRS, CDR2 YFSETQ. The length of the CDR3 is 13 residues. CDR3 region: CASSPASSYEQYF.

The chain uses TRBV4-1 and TRBJ2-2; the TRBD2 assignment by TCRdb is unverifiable without DNA. The CDR3 is made up of 16 amino acids. From germline, CDR1 is MGHRA and CDR2 YSYEKL. The CDR3 reads CASSQDPDSYTGELFF.

The gene calls are TRBV11-2 and TRBJ2-3; TCRdb indicates TRBD1, and absent DNA this call remains unverified. This CDR3 has 15 amino acids. CDR1 and CDR2 from the germline V gene are SGHAT and FQNNGV. The CDR3 here is CASSPGGTGTDTQYF.